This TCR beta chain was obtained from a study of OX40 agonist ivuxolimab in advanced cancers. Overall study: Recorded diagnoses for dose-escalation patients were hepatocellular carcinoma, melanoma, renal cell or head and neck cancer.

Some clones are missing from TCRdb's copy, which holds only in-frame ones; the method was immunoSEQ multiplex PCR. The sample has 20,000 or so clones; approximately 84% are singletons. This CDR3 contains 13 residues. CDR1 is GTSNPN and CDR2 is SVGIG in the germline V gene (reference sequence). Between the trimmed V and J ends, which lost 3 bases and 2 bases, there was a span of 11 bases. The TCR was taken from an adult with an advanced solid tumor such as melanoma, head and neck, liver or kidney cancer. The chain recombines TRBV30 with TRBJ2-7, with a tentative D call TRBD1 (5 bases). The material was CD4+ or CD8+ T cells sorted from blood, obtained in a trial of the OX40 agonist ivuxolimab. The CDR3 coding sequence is TGTGCCTGGAGGGAGAAGGGGACCTACGAGCAGTACTTC. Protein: CAWREKGTYEQYF.